The rows below give T cell receptor beta chains drawn from one sample of a study of breast tumors, draining lymph nodes, adjacent tissues. TCRdb analysed the multiplex PCR reads with MiXCR anew, one entry per CDR3 protein. Of 200,000 to 250,000 distinct CDR3 sequences listed, roughly a third are singletons. What was sequenced was axillary lymph node tissue. Source of these receptors: a female donor with breast cancer. Some clones in this sample may be carry-over from other donors' samples. CDR3s include the opening cysteine and the closing phenylalanine or tryptophan. The D gene is left open where the match is weak. Expanded clones are given a class, and other clones once, few, many or no size at all.

.	TRBV27	.	TRBJ1-2	CASSLLGTAGGYTF	TGTGCCAGCAGTTTATTAGGGACCGCTGGTGGCTACACCTTC
TRBD1	TRBV6-4	few	TRBJ2-3	CASSPPGDRPTDTQYF	TGTGCCAGCTCCCCCCCAGGGGACAGGCCAACAGATACGCAGTATTTT
TRBD1	TRBV27	.	TRBJ2-7	CASSPRSLGTGIYEQYF	TGTGCCAGCAGTCCCCGGTCCTTGGGGACAGGGATATACGAGCAGTACTTC
TRBD1	TRBV19	many	TRBJ1-2	CASRSSGGAGNYGYTF	TGTGCCAGTAGATCATCAGGGGGCGCTGGTAACTATGGCTACACCTTC
TRBD1	TRBV9	.	TRBJ1-6	CASSEKRGQSPLHF	TGTGCCAGCAGCGAAAAAAGGGGGCAATCACCCCTCCACTTT
.	TRBV24-1	.	TRBJ2-5	CATSARGVRGQETQYF	TGTGCCACCAGTGCTAGGGGGGTTAGGGGCCAAGAGACCCAGTACTTC
.	TRBV5-1	.	TRBJ1-6	CASRRPLAGGFSPLHF	TGCGCCAGCAGGCGACCCCTAGCGGGGGGATTTTCACCCCTCCACTTT
TRBD1	TRBV3-1	few	TRBJ2-7	CASRHTGDYEQYF	TGTGCCAGCAGGCACACAGGGGACTACGAGCAGTACTTC
.	TRBV7-7	.	TRBJ1-3	CASSLGVGDTIYF	TGTGCTAGCAGCTTAGGGGTCGGAGACACCATATATTTT
TRBD1	TRBV6-1	.	TRBJ2-5	CASNTGQETQYF	TGTGCCAGCAATACCGGACAGGAAACCCAGTACTTC
.	TRBV7-8	many	TRBJ2-1	CASSLLGRTSEQFF	TGTGCCAGCAGCTTATTAGGCAGGACGTCTGAGCAGTTCTTC
.	TRBV19	many	TRBJ2-3	CASSPAGTTDTQYF	TGTGCCAGTAGTCCCGCAGGCACCACGGATACGCAGTATTTT
TRBD1	TRBV5-1	.	TRBJ2-5	CASSLTGEETQHF	TGCGCCAGCAGCTTGACAGGGGAAGAGACCCAGCACTTC
.	TRBV7-3	many	TRBJ1-5	CASSLSSNQPQHF	TGTGCCAGCAGCTTAAGTAGCAATCAGCCCCAGCATTTT
.	TRBV10-3	many	TRBJ2-1	CAIRRDSRDEQFF	TGTGCCATCAGGCGGGACTCGAGGGATGAGCAGTTCTTC
TRBD2	TRBV29-1	many	TRBJ2-3	CSVGGGDLDTQYF	TGCAGCGTTGGCGGGGGGGACCTGGATACGCAGTATTTT
TRBD1	TRBV5-1	many	TRBJ2-2	CASSGRQGSTGELFF	TGCGCCAGCAGCGGGAGACAGGGGAGCACCGGGGAGCTGTTTTTT
.	TRBV30	many	TRBJ1-2	CAWTGERYGYTF	TGTGCCTGGACAGGGGAGCGGTATGGCTACACCTTC
.	TRBV5-6	many	TRBJ1-2	CASSVQGSYGYTF	TGTGCCAGCAGCGTCCAGGGAAGCTATGGCTACACCTTC
.	TRBV27	.	TRBJ2-5	CASRPGGRETQYF	TGCGCCAGCAGGCCCGGAGGGCGGGAGACCCAGTACTTC
.	TRBV2	many	TRBJ1-1	CASSEKLSAFF	TGTGCCAGCAGTGAAAAGCTTTCGGCTTTCTTT
.	TRBV6-6	many	TRBJ2-5	CASSGTRQETQYF	TGTGCCAGCAGTGGGACGAGACAAGAGACCCAGTACTTC
.	TRBV4-1	many	TRBJ2-1	CASSPTRGQSSYNEQFF	TGCGCCAGCAGCCCCACCAGGGGCCAGAGCTCCTACAATGAGCAGTTCTTC
.	TRBV2	.	TRBJ1-6	CASSEEGVFVYNSPLHF	TGTGCCAGCAGTGAAGAAGGGGTGTTTGTCTATAATTCACCCCTCCACTTT
TRBD1	TRBV15	once	TRBJ2-1	CVASSGGQGSYNEQFF	TGTGTCGCCAGCAGCGGAGGACAGGGTTCCTACAATGAGCAGTTCTTC
.	TRBV19	.	TRBJ1-1	CASSMKAPGTEAFF	TGTGCCAGTAGTATGAAGGCCCCGGGGACTGAAGCTTTCTTT
.	TRBV29-1	many	TRBJ2-1	CSVARRDQHNEQFF	TGCAGCGTTGCAAGACGGGACCAACACAATGAGCAGTTCTTC
.	TRBV5-1	many	TRBJ2-2	CASSLLVGGTGELFF	TGCGCCAGCAGCCTTCTGGTAGGAGGGACCGGGGAGCTGTTTTTT
.	TRBV6-5	many	TRBJ1-2	CASRTSGTHAGGYTF	TGTGCCAGCAGAACCTCCGGGACCCACGCGGGTGGCTACACCTTC
.	TRBV20-1	.	TRBJ1-5	CSARRGGWSTQPQHF	TGCAGTGCTAGAAGGGGGGGCTGGAGCACTCAGCCCCAGCATTTT
TRBD2	TRBV13	many	TRBJ2-1	CASSLRSIGTSGRGRFNEQFF	TGTGCCAGCAGTTTGAGGTCGATCGGGACTAGCGGGAGGGGCAGGTTCAATGAGCAGTTCTTC
TRBD1	TRBV24-1	once	TRBJ1-2	CAAVRGQGKEGYTF	TGTGCCGCCGTCCGGGGACAGGGGAAAGAAGGCTACACCTTC
.	TRBV6-5	many	TRBJ1-5	CASKPGPNQPQHF	TGTGCCAGCAAACCAGGGCCCAATCAGCCCCAGCATTTT
.	TRBV20-1	.	TRBJ1-2	CSARTAFSGNTF	TGCAGTGCTAGGACAGCGTTCTCTGGAAACACCTTC
TRBD2	TRBV20-1	many	TRBJ2-1	CSAPLGLAGGSYNEQFF	TGCAGTGCCCCCCTGGGACTAGCGGGAGGTTCCTACAATGAGCAGTTCTTC
TRBD1	TRBV5-1	many	TRBJ2-1	CASSPAGQGYNEQFF	TGCGCCAGCAGCCCAGCGGGACAGGGTTACAATGAGCAGTTCTTC
.	TRBV7-8	many	TRBJ2-5	CASSHAGRLGQETQYF	TGTGCCAGCAGCCACGCTGGGAGGTTGGGGCAAGAGACCCAGTACTTC
.	TRBV28	.	TRBJ1-2	CASTLGGLDGYTF	TGTGCCAGCACCCTGGGGGGGTTGGATGGCTACACCTTC
.	TRBV28	.	TRBJ2-7	CASSLRPYGEQYF	TGTGCCAGCAGTTTGAGACCATACGGCGAGCAGTACTTC
.	TRBV6-5	few	TRBJ1-3	CASSLAPSSGNTIYF	TGTGCCAGCAGTTTGGCACCCTCTTCTGGAAACACCATATATTTT